The next 11 T cell receptor beta chains were all read from a single sample in a study of cytomegalovirus exposure and HLA in healthy donors. Data came from immunoSEQ multiplex PCR; TCRdb stores just in-frame clones and leaves some out. The profile shows approximately 70,000 clones, less than 95% of them singletons. Material: PBMCs. The receptor set was obtained from a woman aged 18-35 years in good health and CMV-seronegative.

The chain links TRBV14 to TRBJ2-1, with D perhaps TRBD1 (6 bases). Trimming pared 1 base from V and 4 bases from J, leaving 11 bases between. In germline, CDR1 is SGHDN, CDR2 FVKESK. The CDR3 extends over 15 amino acids. DNA of the CDR3: TGTGCCAGCAGCCAAGTTCCCCAGGGGTACAATGAGCAGTTCTTC. Translating gives CASSQVPQGYNEQFF.

The rearrangement joins TRBV7-6 to TRBJ2-7; 9 bases line up with TRBD1. Unmatched junction bases numbered 4, after V lost 3 bases and J lost 1 base. The CDR3 covers 15 residues. CDR1 and CDR2 from the germline V gene are SGHVS and FNYEAQ. This CDR3 is CASSFGTGPSYEQYF. In DNA form, the CDR3 reads TGTGCCAGCAGCTTCGGGACAGGGCCTTCCTACGAGCAGTACTTC.

The rearrangement links TRBV19 to TRBJ2-3; perhaps TRBD1 as D (6 bases). The CDR3 has 14 amino acids. The V gene lost 6 bases and the J gene lost 2 bases, with 12 bases spanning the gap. CDR1 is LNHDA, CDR2 SQIVND, per germline (reference sequence). The CDR3 sequence is CASSRQENTDTQYF. CDR3 nucleotide sequence: TGTGCCAGTAGCCGACAGGAGAACACAGATACGCAGTATTTT.

Here the CDR3 reads CASSGKAGGPPETQYF. DNA of the CDR3: TGTGCCAGCAGTGGGAAAGCAGGAGGTCCTCCGGAGACCCAGTACTTC. The V gene is TRBV9, the J gene TRBJ2-5; D perhaps matches TRBD2 (5 bases). V was trimmed by 5 bases and J by 5 bases, leaving 22 bases between them. This CDR3 has 16 residues. The germline gives CDR1 SGDLS, CDR2 YYNGEE.

This chain joins TRBV19 and TRBJ1-5; D not resolved. Trimming left V 7 bases short and J 6 bases short, with 16 bases between. There are 14 residues in the CDR3. Germline V gives CDR1 LNHDA, CDR2 SQIVND (reference sequence). The CDR3 nucleotides read TGTGCCAGTAAAATTTCCCCAGAGGCTCAGCCCCAGCATTTT. Residues: CASKISPEAQPQHF.

The chain couples TRBV5-1 to TRBJ1-1; weak D call: TRBD1 (5 bases). This CDR3 is built from 14 residues. V was shortened by 0 bases and J by 2 bases, with 8 bases between the two germline ends. CDR1 and CDR2 from the germline V gene are SGHRS and YFSETQ. The CDR3 region is CASSLAGFNTEAFF. CDR3 coding DNA: TGCGCCAGCAGCTTGGCAGGGTTTAACACTGAAGCTTTCTTT.

Here the CDR3 DNA reads TGTGCCAGCAGCTTAGGACAGGGGTTCGATGAGCAGTTCTTC. Its protein product is CASSLGQGFDEQFF. V is TRBV5-6 and J is TRBJ2-1; 9 bases align to TRBD1. CDR3 length: 14 amino acids. J lost 8 bases, V lost 2 bases, and 5 bases had no gene match. Looked up from germline, CDR1 is SGHDT and CDR2 is YYEEEE.

This chain uses TRBV6-5 with TRBJ1-1; no reliable D call. The CDR3 extends over 14 amino acids. Trimming cost V 6 bases and J 0 bases, with 11 bases left between them. Germline assignment: CDR1 MNHEY and CDR2 SVGAGI. The CDR3 nucleotides read TGTGCCAGCAGCCCCCCGGGGATGAACACTGAAGCTTTCTTT. Amino acids: CASSPPGMNTEAFF.

The rearrangement links TRBV28 to TRBJ2-1, with D unclear. Germline lookup yields CDR1 MDHEN and CDR2 SYDVKM. V was clipped by 6 bases and J by 10 bases, with 25 bases between them. This CDR3 has 16 residues. CDR3 protein: CASSLTRLRRVEEQFF. The CDR3 DNA is TGTGCCAGCAGCCTGACCCGCCTTAGAAGAGTGGAGGAGCAGTTCTTC.

This chain connects TRBV7-2 to TRBJ1-5; the match to TRBD1 covers 7 bases. The CDR3 has 15 residues. The germline V gene encodes CDR1 SGHTA and CDR2 FQGNSA. V lost 3 bases to trimming and J lost 1 base; unmatched junction nucleotides: 3. CDR3 DNA sequence: TGTGCCAGCAGCTTTGCAGGGGGAAGCAATCAGCCCCAGCATTTT. Protein: CASSFAGGSNQPQHF.

This clone was seen only once. This chain joins TRBV11-2 and TRBJ1-1, with unresolved D. V lost 5 bases to trimming and J lost 5 bases, with 15 bases between them. Per germline, CDR1 SGHAT and CDR2 FQNNGV. This CDR3 comprises 14 residues. DNA of the CDR3: TGTGCCAGCAGCCTAGCGAGGGATAGGACTGAAGCTTTCTTT. Its protein product is CASSLARDRTEAFF.